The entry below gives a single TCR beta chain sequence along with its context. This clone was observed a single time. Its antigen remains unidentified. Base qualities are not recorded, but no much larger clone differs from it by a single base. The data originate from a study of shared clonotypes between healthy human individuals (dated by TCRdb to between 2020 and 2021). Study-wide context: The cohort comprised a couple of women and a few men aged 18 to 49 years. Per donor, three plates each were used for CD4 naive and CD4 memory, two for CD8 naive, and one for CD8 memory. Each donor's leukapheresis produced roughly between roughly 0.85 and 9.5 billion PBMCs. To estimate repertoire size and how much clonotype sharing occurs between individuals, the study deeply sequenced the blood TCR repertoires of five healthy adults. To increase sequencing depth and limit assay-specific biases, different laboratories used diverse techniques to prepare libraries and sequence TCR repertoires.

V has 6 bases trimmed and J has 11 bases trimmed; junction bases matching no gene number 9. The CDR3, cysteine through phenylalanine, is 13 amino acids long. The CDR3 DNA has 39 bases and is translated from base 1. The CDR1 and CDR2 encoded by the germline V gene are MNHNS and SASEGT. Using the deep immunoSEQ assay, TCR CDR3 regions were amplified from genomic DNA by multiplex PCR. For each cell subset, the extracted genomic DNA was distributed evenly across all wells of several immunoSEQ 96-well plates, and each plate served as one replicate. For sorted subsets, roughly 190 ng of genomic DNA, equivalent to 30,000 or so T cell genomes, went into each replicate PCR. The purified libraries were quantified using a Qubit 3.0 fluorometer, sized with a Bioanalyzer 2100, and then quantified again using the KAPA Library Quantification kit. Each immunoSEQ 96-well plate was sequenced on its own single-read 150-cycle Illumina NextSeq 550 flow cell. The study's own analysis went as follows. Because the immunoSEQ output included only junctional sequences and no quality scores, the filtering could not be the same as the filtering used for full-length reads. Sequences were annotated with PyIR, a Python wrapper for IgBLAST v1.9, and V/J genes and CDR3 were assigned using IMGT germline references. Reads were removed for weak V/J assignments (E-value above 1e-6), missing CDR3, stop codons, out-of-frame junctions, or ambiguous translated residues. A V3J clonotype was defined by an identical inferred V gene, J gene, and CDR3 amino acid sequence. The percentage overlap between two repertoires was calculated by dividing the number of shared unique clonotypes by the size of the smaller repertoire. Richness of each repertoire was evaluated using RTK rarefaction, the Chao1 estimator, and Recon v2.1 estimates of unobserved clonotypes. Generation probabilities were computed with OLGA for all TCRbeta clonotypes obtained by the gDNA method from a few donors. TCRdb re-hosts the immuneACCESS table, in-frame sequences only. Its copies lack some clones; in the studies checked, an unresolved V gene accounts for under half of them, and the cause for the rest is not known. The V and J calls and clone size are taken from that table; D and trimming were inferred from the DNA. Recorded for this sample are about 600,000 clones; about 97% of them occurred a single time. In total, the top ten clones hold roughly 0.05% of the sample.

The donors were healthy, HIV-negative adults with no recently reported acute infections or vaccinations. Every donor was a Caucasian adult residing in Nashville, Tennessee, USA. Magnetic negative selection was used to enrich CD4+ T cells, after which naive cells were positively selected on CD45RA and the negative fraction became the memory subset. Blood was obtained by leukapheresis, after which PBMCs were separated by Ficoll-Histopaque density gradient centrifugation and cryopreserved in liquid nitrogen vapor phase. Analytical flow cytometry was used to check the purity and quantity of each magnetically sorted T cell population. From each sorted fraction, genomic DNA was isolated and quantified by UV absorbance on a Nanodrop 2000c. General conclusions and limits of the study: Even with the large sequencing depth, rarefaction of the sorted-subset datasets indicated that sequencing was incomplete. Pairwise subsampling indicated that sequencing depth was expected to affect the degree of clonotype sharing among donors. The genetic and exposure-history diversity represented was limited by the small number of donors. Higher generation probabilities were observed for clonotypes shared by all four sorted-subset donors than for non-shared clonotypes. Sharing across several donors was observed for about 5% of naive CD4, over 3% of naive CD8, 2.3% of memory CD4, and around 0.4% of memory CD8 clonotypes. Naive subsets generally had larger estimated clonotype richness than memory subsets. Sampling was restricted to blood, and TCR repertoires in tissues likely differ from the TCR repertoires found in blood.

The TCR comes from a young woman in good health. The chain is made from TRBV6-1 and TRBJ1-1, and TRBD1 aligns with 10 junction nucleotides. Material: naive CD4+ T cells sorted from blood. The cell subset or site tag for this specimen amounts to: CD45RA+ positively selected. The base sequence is TGTGCCAGCAGAAGTGGGACAGGGGATGAGGCTTTCTTT. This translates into CASRSGTGDEAFF.